The T cell receptor beta chain described here comes from a study of T cell responses to AZD1222 COVID-19 vaccine. Study-level points and caveats: Regions 160-218 and 743-854 dominated among vaccine-associated CD4 TCRs spanning spike.

Here immunoSEQ multiplex PCR was the method, and the copy in TCRdb shows in-frame clones only, minus some. This table holds some 96,000 clones, around 90% found once. With regard to this clone: What it binds is not known.

Germline assignment: CDR1 ENHRY and CDR2 SYGVKD. V was pared by 9 bases and J by 5 bases, with 12 bases of the junction left unmatched. The CDR3 totals 14 residues. The sequence was obtained from an adult in good health. The sample here was peripheral blood, taken on day 0 of AZD1222 vaccination. This chain links TRBV10-3 with TRBJ2-7; the match to TRBD1 covers 8 bases. The CDR3 nucleotides are TGTGCCATGAATCGAGGACAGGGTATTCACGAGCAGTACTTC. Translated, it gives CAMNRGQGIHEQYF.